This T cell receptor (beta chain) was observed in a study of T cell responses to AZD1222 COVID-19 vaccine. Study-wide context: Investigators merged groups given second doses at roughly 4 or roughly 12 weeks.

Remarks on this clone: Its antigen is undetermined.

Notes on the study in general: Donors were mostly white British, more females; clonal diversity possibly underestimated. With dominance at 160-218 and 743-854, vaccine-associated CD4 TCRs spanned spike. Once two AZD1222 doses were given, Spike-specific TCR breadth and depth went up.

Germline CDR1 and CDR2: SGDLS and YYNGEE. This CDR3 region has 16 residues. J lost 4 bases, V lost 0 bases, and 8 bases had no gene match. This table comes from immunoSEQ multiplex PCR, and its TCRdb copy is limited to in-frame clones, with some not included. The data show approximately 120,000 clones, about 90% seen once. The V gene is TRBV9, the J gene TRBJ2-5, with 8 positions matching TRBD1. This material consisted of peripheral blood, taken on day 0 of AZD1222 vaccination. This receptor was obtained from an adult in good health. CDR3 residues: CASSVAPGGMGETQYF. The CDR3 DNA follows: TGTGCCAGCAGCGTAGCACCAGGGGGCATGGGAGAGACCCAGTACTTC.